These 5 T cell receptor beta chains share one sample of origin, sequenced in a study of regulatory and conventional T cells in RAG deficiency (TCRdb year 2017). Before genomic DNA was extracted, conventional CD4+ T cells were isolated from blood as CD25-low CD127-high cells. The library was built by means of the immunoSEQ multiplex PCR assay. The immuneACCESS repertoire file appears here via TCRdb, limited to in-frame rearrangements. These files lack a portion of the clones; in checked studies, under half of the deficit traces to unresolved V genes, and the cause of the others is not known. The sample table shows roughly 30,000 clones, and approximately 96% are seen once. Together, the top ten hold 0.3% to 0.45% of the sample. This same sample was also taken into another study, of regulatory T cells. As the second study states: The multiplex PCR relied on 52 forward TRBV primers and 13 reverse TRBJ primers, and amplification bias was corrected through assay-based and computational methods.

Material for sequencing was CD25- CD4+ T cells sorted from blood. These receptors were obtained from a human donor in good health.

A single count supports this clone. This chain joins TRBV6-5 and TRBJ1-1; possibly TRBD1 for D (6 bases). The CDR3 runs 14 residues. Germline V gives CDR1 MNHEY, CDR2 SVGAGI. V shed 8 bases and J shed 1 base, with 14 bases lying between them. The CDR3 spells CASSPDRRNTEAFF. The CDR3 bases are TGTGCCAGCTCCCCAGACAGGAGGAACACTGAAGCTTTCTTT.

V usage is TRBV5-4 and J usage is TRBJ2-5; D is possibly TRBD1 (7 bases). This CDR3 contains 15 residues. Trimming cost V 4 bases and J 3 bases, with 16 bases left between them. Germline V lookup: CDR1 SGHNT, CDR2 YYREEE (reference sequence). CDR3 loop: CASSLPGGTEETQYF. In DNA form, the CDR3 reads TGTGCCAGCAGCCTACCAGGGGGGACTGAAGAGACCCAGTACTTC.

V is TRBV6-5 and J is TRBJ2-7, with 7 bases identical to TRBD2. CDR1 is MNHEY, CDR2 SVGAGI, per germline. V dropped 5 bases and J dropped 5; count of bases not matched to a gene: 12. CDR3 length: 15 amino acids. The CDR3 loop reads CASSPRGRALDEQYF. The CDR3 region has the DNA TGTGCCAGCAGTCCGCGAGGGAGGGCCCTGGACGAGCAGTACTTC.

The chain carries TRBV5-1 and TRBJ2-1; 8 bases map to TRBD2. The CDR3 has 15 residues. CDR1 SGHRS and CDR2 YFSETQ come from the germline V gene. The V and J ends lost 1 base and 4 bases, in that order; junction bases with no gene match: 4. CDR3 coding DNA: TGCGCCAGCAGCTTGACAACTAGCGGTTACAATGAGCAGTTCTTC. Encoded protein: CASSLTTSGYNEQFF.

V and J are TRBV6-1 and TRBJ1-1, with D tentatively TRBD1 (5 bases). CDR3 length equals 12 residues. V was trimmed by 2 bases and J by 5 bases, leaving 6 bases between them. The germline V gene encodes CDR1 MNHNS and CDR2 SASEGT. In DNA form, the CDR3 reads TGTGCCAGCAGTGAACGGGGGACTGAAGCTTTCTTT. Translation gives CASSERGTEAFF.